The next 10 T cell receptor beta chains were all read from a single sample in a study of T cell repertoires in cytomegalovirus infection. Each CDR3 protein is one row after TCRdb ran MiXCR on the reads. The sample carries about 110,000 distinct CDR3 sequences, under 45% recorded once. Their target antigens are unknown. This material consisted of CD8+ T cells from cultured PBMCs, taken from culture after CMV antigen stimulation. Receptors were obtained from a human donor in good health (CMV status not recorded). Some clones in this sample may be carry-over from other donors' samples.

This clonotype turned up a few times. The J gene is TRBJ2-2, the V gene TRBV28, with 9 bases matching TRBD1. V was clipped by 2 bases and J by 4 bases; unmatched bases: 8. Germline CDR1 and CDR2: MDHEN and SYDVKM. The CDR3 covers 17 residues. The CDR3 protein is CASSLTGTGQFTGELFF. The DNA for the CDR3 is TGTGCCAGCAGTTTAACCGGGACAGGGCAATTCACCGGGGAGCTGTTTTTT.

The V gene is TRBV7-9, the J gene TRBJ1-2; possibly TRBD1 for D (6 bases). Trimming stripped 4 bases from V and 1 base from J, with 7 bases between. In germline, CDR1 is SEHNR, CDR2 FQNEAQ (reference sequence). The CDR3 contains 13 residues. The CDR3 bases are TGTGCCAGCAGCTGGACAGATAACTATGGCTACACCTTC. Protein sequence: CASSWTDNYGYTF. Combining the CDR3 with reference TRBV7-9 and TRBJ1-2 gives the whole variable domain DTGVSQNPRHKITKRGQNVTFRCDPISEHNRLYWYRQTLGQGPEFLTYFQNEAQLEKSRLLSDRFSAERPKGSFSTLEIQRTEQGDSAMYLCASSWTDNYGYTFGSGTRLTVV.

This clonotype was detected ten times or more. This chain connects TRBV12-3 or TRBV12-4 to TRBJ1-1; D remains ambiguous. Trimming took off 2 bases at V and 5 bases at J, with 12 bases between the two ends. The CDR3 has 14 residues. CDR3 residues: CASSLSAGRTEAFF. The DNA for the CDR3 is TGTGCCAGCAGTTTAAGCGCGGGAAGAACTGAAGCTTTCTTT.

In its sample, this clonotype was seen a few times. This chain joins TRBV7-6 and TRBJ2-7; D call uncertain. V lost 4 bases and J lost 1, with 11 bases in between. CDR3 length: 14 residues. The germline CDR1 and CDR2 sequences are SGHVS and FNYEAQ. The CDR3 reads CASSSALGSYEQYF. CDR3 bases: TGTGCCAGCAGCTCAGCCTTAGGATCCTACGAGCAGTACTTC.

V is TRBV7-4 and J is TRBJ2-5; D gene unclear. The CDR3 contains 12 residues. Trimming took 6 bases from V and 5 from J, leaving 10 bases between them. Germline CDR1 reads SGHVT; CDR2 reads SQSDAQ. CDR3 amino acids: CASRFYPETQYF. The CDR3 nucleotides are TGTGCCAGCAGGTTCTATCCGGAGACCCAGTACTTC.

Of note for this clonotype: The germline gene is not matched at one end of the junction; a read error may be the cause. V is TRBV10-3 and J is TRBJ1-1; perhaps TRBD1 as D (6 bases). The CDR3 is made up of 15 amino acids. The V gene's germline CDR1 is ENHRY and CDR2 SYGVKD. CDR3 sequence (DNA): TGTGCCATCAGTAAGTCCGGGACACAGAACACTGAAGCTTTCTTT. Residues: CAISKSGTQNTEAFF.

The chain has TRBV11-2 and TRBJ2-1, with unresolved D. CDR3 length: 12 amino acids. In germline, CDR1 is SGHAT, CDR2 FQNNGV. The V gene lost 3 bases and the J gene lost 9 bases, with 9 bases spanning the gap. Here the CDR3 DNA reads TGTGCCAGCAGCTTCGACCTCGGTGAGCAGTTCTTC. This encodes CASSFDLGEQFF. Variable domain in full (rest from reference TRBV11-2 and TRBJ2-1): EAGVAQSPRYKIIEKRQSVAFWCNPISGHATLYWYQQILGQGPKLLIQFQNNGVVDDSQLPKDRFSAERLKGVDSTLKIQPAKLEDSAVYLCASSFDLGEQFFGPGTRLTVL.

The V and J genes are TRBV29-1 and TRBJ2-1, with 12 bases lining up with TRBD2. Trimming removed 7 bases from V and 7 bases from J; junction bases left unmatched: 8. Germline-derived CDR1 and CDR2 are SQVTM and ANQGSEA. This CDR3 is 14 amino acids long. CDR3: CSARTSGGPNEQFF. In nucleotides, the CDR3 is TGCAGCGCGAGAACTAGCGGGGGGCCGAATGAGCAGTTCTTC.

The chain is built from TRBV4-1 and TRBJ1-1; TRBD1 might be the D (5 bases). CDR3 length: 15 amino acids. Trimming shortened V by 5 bases and J by 4 bases, and 17 bases separated the two germline ends. In germline, CDR1 is MGHRA, CDR2 YSYEKL. Written as DNA, the CDR3 is TGCGCCAGCAGCTTCGACCCCCCGGGGGGCACTGAAGCTTTCTTT. Protein: CASSFDPPGGTEAFF.

The chain joins TRBV4-3 to TRBJ2-3; a weak D match, TRBD2 (6 bases). The CDR3 runs to 13 residues. The V gene's germline CDR1 is LGHNA and CDR2 YSLEER. The V end lost 8 bases, the J end lost 2 bases, and 11 bases lay between the germline ends. The CDR3 DNA reads TGCGCCAGCGGGGACTTAAACACAGATACGCAGTATTTT. Its translation: CASGDLNTDTQYF.